Included here is one T cell receptor beta chain sequence, with context. The CDR3 consists of 17 residues. Looked up from germline, CDR1 is SGHTA and CDR2 is FQGNSA. V was pared by 4 bases and J by 2 bases, with 5 bases of the junction left unmatched. This table comes from immunoSEQ multiplex PCR, and its TCRdb copy is limited to in-frame clones, with some not included. The data contain about 220,000 clones, about three quarters of them singletons. The data originate from a study of blood T cell repertoires in COVID-19. Study-wide context: Nucleic acid was either cDNA or gDNA, and it came from T cells, B-cell-depleted T cells, or PBMCs.

This sequence was found in a woman in her sixties or seventies with acute or convalescent COVID-19. The material sequenced was peripheral blood. The chain carries TRBV7-2 and TRBJ2-1; 13 nucleotides line up with TRBD2. The CDR3 DNA sequence: TGTGCCAGCAGCTGGACTAGCGGGGGTACAACCTACAATGAGCAGTTCTTC. Its protein product is CASSWTSGGTTYNEQFF.